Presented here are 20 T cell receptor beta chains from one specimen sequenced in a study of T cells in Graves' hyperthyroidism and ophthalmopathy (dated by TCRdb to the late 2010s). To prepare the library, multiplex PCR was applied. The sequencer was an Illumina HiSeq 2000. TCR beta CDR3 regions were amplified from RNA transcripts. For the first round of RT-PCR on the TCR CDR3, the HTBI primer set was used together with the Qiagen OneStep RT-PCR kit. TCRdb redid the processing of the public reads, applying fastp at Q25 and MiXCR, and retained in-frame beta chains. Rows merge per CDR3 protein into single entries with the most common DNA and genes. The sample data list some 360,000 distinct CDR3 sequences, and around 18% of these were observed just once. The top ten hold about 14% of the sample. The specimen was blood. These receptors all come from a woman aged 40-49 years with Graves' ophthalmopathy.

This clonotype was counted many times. The CDR3, as DNA: TGTGCCAGCAGTCTACAGGGATGGGAGACCCAGTACTTC. This sequence encodes CASSLQGWETQYF. This sequence joins TRBV6-2 or TRBV6-3 and TRBJ2-5, with D perhaps TRBD1 (6 bases). The CDR3 extends over 13 amino acids. Deletions cut 5 bases from V and 5 bases from J, with 12 bases between. Germline V gene sequence: CDR1 MNHEY, CDR2 SVGEGT.

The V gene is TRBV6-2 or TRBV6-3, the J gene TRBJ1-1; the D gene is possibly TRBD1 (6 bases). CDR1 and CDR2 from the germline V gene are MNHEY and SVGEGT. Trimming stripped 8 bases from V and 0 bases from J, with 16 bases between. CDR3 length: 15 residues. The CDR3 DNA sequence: TGTGCCAGCTCAGAACGGGGACAATTGAACACTGAAGCTTTCTTT. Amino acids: CASSERGQLNTEAFF.

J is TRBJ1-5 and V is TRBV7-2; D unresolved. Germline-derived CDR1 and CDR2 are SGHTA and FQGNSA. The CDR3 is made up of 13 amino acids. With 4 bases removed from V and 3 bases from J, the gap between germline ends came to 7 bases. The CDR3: CASSSLNNQPQHF. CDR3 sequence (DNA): TGTGCCAGCAGCTCACTAAACAATCAGCCCCAGCATTTT.

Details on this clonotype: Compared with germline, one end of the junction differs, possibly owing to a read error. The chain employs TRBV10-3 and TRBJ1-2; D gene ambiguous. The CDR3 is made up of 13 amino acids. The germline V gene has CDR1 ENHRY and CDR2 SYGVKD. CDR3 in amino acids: CAITSLEFYGYNF. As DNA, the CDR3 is TGTGCCATCACCAGCCTGGAATTCTATGGCTACAACTTC.

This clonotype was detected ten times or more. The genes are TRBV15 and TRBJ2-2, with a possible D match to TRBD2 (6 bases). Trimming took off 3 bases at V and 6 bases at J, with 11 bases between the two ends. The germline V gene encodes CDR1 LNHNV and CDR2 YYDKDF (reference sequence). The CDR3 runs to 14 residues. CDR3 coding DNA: TGTGCCACCAGCAGCGGGAGTTTTGCCGGGGAGCTGTTTTTT. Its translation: CATSSGSFAGELFF.

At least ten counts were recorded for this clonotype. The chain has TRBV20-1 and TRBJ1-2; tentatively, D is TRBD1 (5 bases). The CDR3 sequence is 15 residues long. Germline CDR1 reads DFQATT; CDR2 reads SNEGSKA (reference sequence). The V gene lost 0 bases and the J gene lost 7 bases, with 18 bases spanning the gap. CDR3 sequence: CSARDRVSVGRGYTF. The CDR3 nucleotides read TGCAGTGCTAGAGACAGGGTGTCGGTTGGTCGTGGCTACACCTTC.

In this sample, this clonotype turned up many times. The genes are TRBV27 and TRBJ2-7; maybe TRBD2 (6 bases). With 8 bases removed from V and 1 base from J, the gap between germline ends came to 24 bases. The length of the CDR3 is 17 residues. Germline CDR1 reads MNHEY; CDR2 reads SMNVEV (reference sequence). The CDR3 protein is CASANQKRASVSYEQYF. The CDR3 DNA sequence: TGTGCCAGCGCCAACCAAAAGCGGGCTAGCGTATCCTACGAGCAGTACTTC.

The CDR3 DNA reads TGTGCCAGCCTAAGGGCGGGACAAGAGACCCAGTACTTC. Encoded protein: CASLRAGQETQYF. This chain joins TRBV28 and TRBJ2-5, with a possible D match to TRBD2 (6 bases). Trimming took 8 bases from V and 2 from J, leaving 12 bases between them. This CDR3 is 13 amino acids long. From germline, CDR1 is MDHEN and CDR2 SYDVKM.

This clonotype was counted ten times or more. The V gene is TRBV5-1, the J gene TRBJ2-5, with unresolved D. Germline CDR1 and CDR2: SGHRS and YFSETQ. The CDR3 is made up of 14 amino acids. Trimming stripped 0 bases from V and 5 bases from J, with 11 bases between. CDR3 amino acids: CASSLAGVGETQYF. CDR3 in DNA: TGCGCCAGCAGCTTGGCTGGGGTCGGGGAGACCCAGTACTTC.

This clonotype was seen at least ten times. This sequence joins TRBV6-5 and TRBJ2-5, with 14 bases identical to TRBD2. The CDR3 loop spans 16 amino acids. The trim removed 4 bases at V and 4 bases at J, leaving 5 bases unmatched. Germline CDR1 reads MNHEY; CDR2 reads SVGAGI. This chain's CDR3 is CASSSGLAGGLETQYF. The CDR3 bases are TGTGCCAGCAGTTCCGGACTAGCGGGAGGATTAGAGACCCAGTACTTC.

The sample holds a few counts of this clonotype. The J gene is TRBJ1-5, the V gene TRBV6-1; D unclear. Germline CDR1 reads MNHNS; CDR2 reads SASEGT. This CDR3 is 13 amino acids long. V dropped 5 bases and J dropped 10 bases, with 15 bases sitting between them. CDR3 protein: CASSPGSRDPQHF. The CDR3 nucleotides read TGTGCCAGCAGTCCGGGGTCGAGGGATCCCCAGCATTTT.

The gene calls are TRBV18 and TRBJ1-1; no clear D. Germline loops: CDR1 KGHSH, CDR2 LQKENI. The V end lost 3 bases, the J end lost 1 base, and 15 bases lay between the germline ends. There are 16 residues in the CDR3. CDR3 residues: CASSPDFSPWNTEAFF. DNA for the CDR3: TGTGCCAGCTCACCGGACTTCAGCCCCTGGAACACTGAAGCTTTCTTT. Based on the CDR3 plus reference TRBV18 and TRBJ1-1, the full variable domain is NAGVMQNPRHLVRRRGQEARLRCSPMKGHSHVYWYRQLPEEGLKFMVYLQKENIIDESGMPKERFSAEFPKEGPSILRIQQVVRGDSAAYFCASSPDFSPWNTEAFFGQGTRLTVV.

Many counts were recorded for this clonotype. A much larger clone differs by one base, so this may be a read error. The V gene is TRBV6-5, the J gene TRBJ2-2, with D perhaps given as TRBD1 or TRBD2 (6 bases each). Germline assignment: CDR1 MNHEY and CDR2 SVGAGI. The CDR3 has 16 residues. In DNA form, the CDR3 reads TGTGCCAGCAGTCACTCTGCCGGGGGCAACACCGGGGAGCTGTTTTTT. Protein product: CASSHSAGGNTGELFF.

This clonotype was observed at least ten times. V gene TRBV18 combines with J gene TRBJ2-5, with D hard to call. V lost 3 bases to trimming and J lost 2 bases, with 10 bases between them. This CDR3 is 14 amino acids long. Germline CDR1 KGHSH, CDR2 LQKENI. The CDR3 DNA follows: TGTGCCAGCTCACCGGACCACAGTCAAGAGACCCAGTACTTC. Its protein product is CASSPDHSQETQYF. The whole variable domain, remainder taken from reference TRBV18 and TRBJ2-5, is NAGVMQNPRHLVRRRGQEARLRCSPMKGHSHVYWYRQLPEEGLKFMVYLQKENIIDESGMPKERFSAEFPKEGPSILRIQQVVRGDSAAYFCASSPDHSQETQYFGPGTRLLVL.

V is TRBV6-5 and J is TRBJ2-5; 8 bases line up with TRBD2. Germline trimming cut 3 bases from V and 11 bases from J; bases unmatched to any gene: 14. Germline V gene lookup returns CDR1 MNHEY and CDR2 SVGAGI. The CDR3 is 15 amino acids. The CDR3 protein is CASSYTRSGSGTQYF. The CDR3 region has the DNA TGTGCCAGCAGTTATACCAGAAGCGGGAGTGGGACTCAGTACTTC.

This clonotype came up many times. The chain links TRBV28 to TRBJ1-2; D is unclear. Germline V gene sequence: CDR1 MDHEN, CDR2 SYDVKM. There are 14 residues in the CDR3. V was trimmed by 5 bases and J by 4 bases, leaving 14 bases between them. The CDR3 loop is CASSPPFSRYGYTF. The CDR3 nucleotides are TGTGCCAGCAGTCCGCCGTTCTCCCGCTATGGCTACACCTTC.

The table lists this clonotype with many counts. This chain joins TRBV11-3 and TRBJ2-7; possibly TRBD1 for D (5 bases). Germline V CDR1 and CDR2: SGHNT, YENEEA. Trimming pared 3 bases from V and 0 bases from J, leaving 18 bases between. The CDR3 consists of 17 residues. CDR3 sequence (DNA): TGTGCCAGCAGCTTCCCTCTCTGCACCCAGGGCTCCTACGAGCAGTACTTC. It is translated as CASSFPLCTQGSYEQYF.

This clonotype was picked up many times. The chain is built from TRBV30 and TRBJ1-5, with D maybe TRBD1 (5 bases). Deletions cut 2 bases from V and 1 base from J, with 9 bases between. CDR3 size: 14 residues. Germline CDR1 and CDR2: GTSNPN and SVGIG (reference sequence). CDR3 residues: CAWSRRQSNQPQHF. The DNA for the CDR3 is TGTGCCTGGAGTCGAAGACAGAGCAATCAGCCCCAGCATTTT.

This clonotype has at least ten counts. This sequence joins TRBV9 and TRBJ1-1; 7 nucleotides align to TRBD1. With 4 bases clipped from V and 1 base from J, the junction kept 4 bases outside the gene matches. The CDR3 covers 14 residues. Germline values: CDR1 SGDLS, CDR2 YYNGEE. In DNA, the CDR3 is TGTGCCAGCAGCAGAGGGGGCGCGAACACTGAAGCTTTCTTT. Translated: CASSRGGANTEAFF.

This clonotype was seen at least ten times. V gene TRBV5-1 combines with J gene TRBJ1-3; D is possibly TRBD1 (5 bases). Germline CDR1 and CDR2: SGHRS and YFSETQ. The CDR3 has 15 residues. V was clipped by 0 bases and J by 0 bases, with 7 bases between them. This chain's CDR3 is CASSLEGLSGNTIYF. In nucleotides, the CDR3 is TGCGCCAGCAGCTTGGAGGGACTCTCTGGAAACACCATATATTTT. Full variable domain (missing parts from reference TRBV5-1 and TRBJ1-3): KAGVTQTPRYLIKTRGQQVTLSCSPISGHRSVSWYQQTPGQGLQFLFEYFSETQRNKGNFPGRFSGRQFSNSRSEMNVSTLELGDSALYLCASSLEGLSGNTIYFGEGSWLTVV.